This TCR beta chain was sequenced in a study of T cell repertoires in ileal Crohn's disease. Study-level information: Thiopurines (about 10) or anti-TNF agents (around 19) were given postoperatively to about half. At postoperative colonoscopy, neoterminal ileum biopsies were taken as M6.

Sequencing was performed with immunoSEQ multiplex PCR; in TCRdb, only in-frame clones are kept and a portion is missing. The table shows roughly 60,000 clones, with around nine tenths occurring only once. The CDR3 sequence is 15 residues long. Germline values: CDR1 ENHRY, CDR2 SYGVKD. The V end lost 5 bases, the J end lost 0 bases, and 11 bases lay between the germline ends. Time point given: neoterminal ileum biopsy at postoperative endoscopy, about 6 months after surgery. The clonotype originates from an adult with Crohn's disease. The chain has TRBV10-3 and TRBJ1-5; D is possibly TRBD1 (6 bases). The sample consisted of ileal tissue. The CDR3 coding sequence is TGTGCCATCAGTAAATCAGGGGATAGCAATCAGCCCCAGCATTTT. Residues: CAISKSGDSNQPQHF.